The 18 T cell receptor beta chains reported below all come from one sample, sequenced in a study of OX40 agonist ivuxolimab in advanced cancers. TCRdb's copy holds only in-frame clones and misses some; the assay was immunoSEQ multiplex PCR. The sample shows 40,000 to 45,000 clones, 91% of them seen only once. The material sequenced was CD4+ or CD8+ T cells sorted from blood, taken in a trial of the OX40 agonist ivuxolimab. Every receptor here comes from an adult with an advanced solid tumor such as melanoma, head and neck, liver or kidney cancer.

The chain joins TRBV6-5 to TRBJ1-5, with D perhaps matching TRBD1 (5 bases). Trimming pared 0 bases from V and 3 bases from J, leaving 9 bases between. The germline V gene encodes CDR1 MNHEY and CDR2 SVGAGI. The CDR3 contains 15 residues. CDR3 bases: TGTGCCAGCAGTTACTCGGGAGGGGCCAATCAGCCCCAGCATTTT. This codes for CASSYSGGANQPQHF.

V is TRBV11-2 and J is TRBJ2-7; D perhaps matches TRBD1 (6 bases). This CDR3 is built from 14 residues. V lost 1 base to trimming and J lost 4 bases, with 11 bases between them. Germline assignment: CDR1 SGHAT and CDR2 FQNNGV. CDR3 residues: CASSLGTEEYEQYF. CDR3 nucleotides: TGTGCCAGCAGCTTAGGGACAGAAGAATACGAGCAGTACTTC.

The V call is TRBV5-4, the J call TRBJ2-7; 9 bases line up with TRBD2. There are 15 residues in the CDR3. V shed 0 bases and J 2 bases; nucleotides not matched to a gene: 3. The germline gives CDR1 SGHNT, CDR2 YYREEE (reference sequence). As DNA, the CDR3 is TGTGCCAGCAGCTTGGAGGCGGGAGGGACCTACGAGCAGTACTTC. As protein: CASSLEAGGTYEQYF.

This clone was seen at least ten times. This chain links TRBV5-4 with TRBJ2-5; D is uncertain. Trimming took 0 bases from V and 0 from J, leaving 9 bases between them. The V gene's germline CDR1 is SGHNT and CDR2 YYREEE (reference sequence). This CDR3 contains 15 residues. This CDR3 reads CASSLGGPYQETQYF. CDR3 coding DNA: TGTGCCAGCAGCTTGGGTGGACCGTACCAAGAGACCCAGTACTTC.

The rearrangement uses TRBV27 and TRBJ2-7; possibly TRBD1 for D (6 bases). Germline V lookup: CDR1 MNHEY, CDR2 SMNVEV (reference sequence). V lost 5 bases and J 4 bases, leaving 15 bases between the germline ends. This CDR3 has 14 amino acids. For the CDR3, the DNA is TGTGCCAGCAGTCTATGGGCCAGGGGATACGAGCAGTACTTC. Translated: CASSLWARGYEQYF.

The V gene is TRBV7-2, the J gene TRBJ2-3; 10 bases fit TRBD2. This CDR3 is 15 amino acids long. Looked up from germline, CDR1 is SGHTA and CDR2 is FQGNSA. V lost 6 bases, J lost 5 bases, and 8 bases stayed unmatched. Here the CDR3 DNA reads TGTGCCAGCAGTTCGACTAGCGGGTTTAGAGATACGCAGTATTTT. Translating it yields CASSSTSGFRDTQYF.

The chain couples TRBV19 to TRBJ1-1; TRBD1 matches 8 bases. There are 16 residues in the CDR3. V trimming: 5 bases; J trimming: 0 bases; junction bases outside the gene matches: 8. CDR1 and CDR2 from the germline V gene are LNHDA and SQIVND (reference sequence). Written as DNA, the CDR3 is TGTGCCAGTAGTCAACGGACAGGGTTCATGAACACTGAAGCTTTCTTT. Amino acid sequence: CASSQRTGFMNTEAFF.

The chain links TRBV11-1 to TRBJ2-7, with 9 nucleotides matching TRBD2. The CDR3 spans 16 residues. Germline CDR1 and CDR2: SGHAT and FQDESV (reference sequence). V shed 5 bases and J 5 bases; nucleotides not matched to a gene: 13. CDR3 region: CASSRGLAGTRDEQYF. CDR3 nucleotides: TGTGCCAGCAGCCGAGGGCTAGCGGGAACAAGGGACGAGCAGTACTTC.

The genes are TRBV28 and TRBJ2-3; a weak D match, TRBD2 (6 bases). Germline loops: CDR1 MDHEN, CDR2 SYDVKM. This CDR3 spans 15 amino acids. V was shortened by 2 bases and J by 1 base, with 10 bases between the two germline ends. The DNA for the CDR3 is TGTGCCAGCAGTTTAGGCGGGATTTGCACAGATACGCAGTATTTT. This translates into CASSLGGICTDTQYF.

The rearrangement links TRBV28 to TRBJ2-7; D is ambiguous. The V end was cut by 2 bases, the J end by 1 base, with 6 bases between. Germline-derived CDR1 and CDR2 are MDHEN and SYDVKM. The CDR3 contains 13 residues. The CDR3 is CASSLQVSYEQYF. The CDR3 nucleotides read TGTGCCAGCAGTTTACAGGTATCCTACGAGCAGTACTTC. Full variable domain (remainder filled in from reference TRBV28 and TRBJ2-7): DVKVTQSSRYLVKRTGEKVFLECVQDMDHENMFWYRQDPGLGLRLIYFSYDVKMKEKGDIPEGYSVSREKKERFSLILESASTNQTSMYLCASSLQVSYEQYFGPGTRLTVT.

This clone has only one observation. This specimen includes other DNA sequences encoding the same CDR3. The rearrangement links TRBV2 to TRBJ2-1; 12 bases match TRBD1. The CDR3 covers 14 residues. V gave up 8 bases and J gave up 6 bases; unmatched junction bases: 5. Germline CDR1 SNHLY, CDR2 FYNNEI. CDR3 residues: CASSGTGGFNEQFF. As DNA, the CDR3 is TGTGCCAGCTCCGGGACAGGGGGCTTCAATGAGCAGTTCTTC.

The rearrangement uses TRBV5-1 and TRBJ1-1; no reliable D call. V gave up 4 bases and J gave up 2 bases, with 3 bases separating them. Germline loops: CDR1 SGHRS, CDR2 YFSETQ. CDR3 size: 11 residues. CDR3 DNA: TGCGCCAGCAGCAGTAACACTGAAGCTTTCTTT. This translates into CASSSNTEAFF.

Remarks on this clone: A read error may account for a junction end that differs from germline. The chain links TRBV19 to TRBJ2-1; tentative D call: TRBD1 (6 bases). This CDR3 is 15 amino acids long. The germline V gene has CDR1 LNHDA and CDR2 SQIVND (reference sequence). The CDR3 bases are TGTGCCAGTGGTATAGTCTACTCCCAGGGGAATGAGCAGTTCTTC. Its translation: CASGIVYSQGNEQFF.

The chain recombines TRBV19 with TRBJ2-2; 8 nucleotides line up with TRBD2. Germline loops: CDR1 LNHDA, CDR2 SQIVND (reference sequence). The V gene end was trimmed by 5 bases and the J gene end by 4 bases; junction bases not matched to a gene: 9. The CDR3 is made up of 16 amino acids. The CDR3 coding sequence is TGTGCCAGTAGTCTGACTAGCGTGGTATCCACCGGGGAGCTGTTTTTT. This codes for CASSLTSVVSTGELFF. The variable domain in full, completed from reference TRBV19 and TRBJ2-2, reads DGGITQSPKYLFRKEGQNVTLSCEQNLNHDAMYWYRQDPGQGLRLIYYSQIVNDFQKGDIAEGYSVSREKKESFPLTVTSAQKNPTAFYLCASSLTSVVSTGELFFGEGSRLTVL.

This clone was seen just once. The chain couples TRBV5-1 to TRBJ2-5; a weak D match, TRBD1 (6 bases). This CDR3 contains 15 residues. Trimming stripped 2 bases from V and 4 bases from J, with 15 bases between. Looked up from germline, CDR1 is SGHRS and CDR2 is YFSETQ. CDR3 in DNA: TGCGCCAGCAGCTTTCAACAGGGTAACTCAGAGACCCAGTACTTC. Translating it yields CASSFQQGNSETQYF.

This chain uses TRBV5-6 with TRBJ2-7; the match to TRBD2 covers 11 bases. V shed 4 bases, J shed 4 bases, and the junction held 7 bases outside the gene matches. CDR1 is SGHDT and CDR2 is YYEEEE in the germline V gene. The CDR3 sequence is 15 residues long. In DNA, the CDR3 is TGTGCCAGCAGCAGAACTAGCGGGAGTGTATACGAGCAGTACTTC. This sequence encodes CASSRTSGSVYEQYF.

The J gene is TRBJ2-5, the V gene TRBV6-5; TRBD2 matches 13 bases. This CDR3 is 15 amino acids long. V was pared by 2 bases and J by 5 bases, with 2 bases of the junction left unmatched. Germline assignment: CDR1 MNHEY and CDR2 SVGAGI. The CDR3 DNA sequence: TGTGCCAGCAGTTACGGACTAGCGGGAGTGGAGACCCAGTACTTC. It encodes CASSYGLAGVETQYF.

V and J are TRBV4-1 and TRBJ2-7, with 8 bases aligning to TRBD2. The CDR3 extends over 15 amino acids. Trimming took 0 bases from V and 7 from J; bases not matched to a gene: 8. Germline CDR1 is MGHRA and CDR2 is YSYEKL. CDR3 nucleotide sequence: TGCGCCAGCAGCCAAGAGGGTAGCGGGATGGCGGAGCAGTACTTC. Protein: CASSQEGSGMAEQYF.